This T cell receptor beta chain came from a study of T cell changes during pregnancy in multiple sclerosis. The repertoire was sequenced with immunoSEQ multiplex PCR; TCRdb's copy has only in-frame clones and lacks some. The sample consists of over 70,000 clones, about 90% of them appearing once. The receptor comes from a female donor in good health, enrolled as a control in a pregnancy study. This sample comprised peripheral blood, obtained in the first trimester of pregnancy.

CDR3 nucleotide sequence: TGTGCCAGCAGCTTGGCCGGACAGGGGTGGCCGTCGGAACAGTACTTC. The encoded protein is CASSLAGQGWPSEQYF. This sequence joins TRBV11-1 and TRBJ2-7; 9 bases fit TRBD1. The germline V gene has CDR1 SGHAT and CDR2 FQDESV (reference sequence). The junction had 16 bases not matched to a gene; V was cut back by 3 bases and J by 10 bases. CDR3 size: 16 residues.